One sample yielded the 15 T cell receptor beta chains listed below, sequenced in a study of cytomegalovirus exposure and HLA in healthy donors. The study ran its PCR with 60 Vbeta and 13 Jbeta primers. Sequencing was performed with immunoSEQ multiplex PCR; in TCRdb, only in-frame clones are kept and a portion is missing. The sample consists of over 150,000 clones, 70% to 80% of them appearing once. Sequencing used PBMCs. These receptors were collected from a man between 25 and 39 years old in good health and CMV-seropositive.

The DNA of the CDR3 is TGTGCCAGCCGAAAGGCCTCTAGCGGGAATTACAATGAGCAGTTCTTC. It codes for CASRKASSGNYNEQFF. The chain employs TRBV28 and TRBJ2-1; 9 nucleotides agree with TRBD2. V was clipped by 8 bases and J by 4 bases; unmatched bases: 12. This CDR3 region has 16 residues. CDR1 MDHEN and CDR2 SYDVKM come from the germline V gene.

The chain has TRBV18 and TRBJ2-2, with 10 bases lining up with TRBD1. Per germline, CDR1 KGHSH and CDR2 LQKENI. The CDR3 extends over 15 amino acids. V trimming: 3 bases; J trimming: 7 bases; junction bases outside the gene matches: 5. The CDR3 DNA reads as TGTGCCAGCTCACCTCGACAGGGGGCGAGCGGGGAGCTGTTTTTT. Translated: CASSPRQGASGELFF.

The chain links TRBV5-1 to TRBJ1-3; D unresolved. The germline gives CDR1 SGHRS, CDR2 YFSETQ. V lost 1 base, J lost 4 bases, and 9 bases lay in between. The CDR3 covers 14 residues. CDR3 residues: CASSLSQAGNTIYF. The CDR3 coding sequence is TGCGCCAGCAGCTTGTCCCAGGCAGGAAACACCATATATTTT.

The chain employs TRBV30 and TRBJ1-1; TRBD1 is a possible D gene (6 bases). Germline V CDR1 and CDR2: GTSNPN, SVGIG (reference sequence). This CDR3 is 13 amino acids long. Trimming left V 1 base short and J 10 bases short, with 16 bases between. The CDR3 sequence: CAWSGSGLRGAFF. Here the CDR3 DNA reads TGTGCCTGGAGTGGGTCAGGGCTCAGGGGAGCTTTCTTT.

The chain combines TRBV27 with TRBJ2-3, with a tentative D call TRBD2 (6 bases). The CDR3 totals 16 residues. Trimming pared 11 bases from V and 4 bases from J, leaving 25 bases between. Germline V gives CDR1 MNHEY, CDR2 SMNVEV (reference sequence). The DNA of the CDR3 is TGTGCCTCGAGCCTCTGGGGAGGCGAGTTGGCAGATACGCAGTATTTT. It codes for CASSLWGGELADTQYF.

The chain couples TRBV21-1 to TRBJ1-3; the table names TRBD1, a call not compared with the DNA. TRBV21-1 is noted as a pseudogene. The CDR3 spans 12 residues. DNA for the CDR3: TGTGCCAAAAGGGGCTCTGGAAACACCATATATTTT. It codes for CAKRGSGNTIYF.

There are a few counts of this clone. The chain carries TRBV27 and TRBJ2-6; D ambiguous. Germline loops: CDR1 MNHEY, CDR2 SMNVEV (reference sequence). V was pared by 3 bases and J by 4 bases, with 10 bases between. The CDR3 has 15 amino acids. The CDR3 DNA follows: TGTGCCAGCAGTTTTGAGAGCGCGGGGGCCAACGTCCTGACTTTC. Encoded protein: CASSFESAGANVLTF.

As concerns this clone: A read error may account for a junction end that differs from germline. The chain carries TRBV7-3 and TRBJ2-2; 9 nucleotides match TRBD2. Looked up from germline, CDR1 is SGHTA and CDR2 is FQGTGA. The CDR3 extends over 15 amino acids. This chain's CDR3 is CASSVTSGYTGELFF. CDR3 DNA: TGTGCCAGCAGCGTAACTAGCGGGTACACCGGGGAGCTGTTTTTT.

This clone was detected a few times. The chain links TRBV4-2 to TRBJ1-4; D is uncertain. V lost 2 bases to trimming and J lost 0 bases, with 16 bases between them. The CDR3 runs 18 residues. Looked up from germline, CDR1 is LGHNA and CDR2 is YNFKEQ. CDR3 sequence: CASSQTVVKHATNEKLFF. The CDR3 DNA reads TGTGCCAGCAGCCAAACAGTCGTTAAACATGCAACTAATGAAAAACTGTTTTTT.

This clone showed up just once. The V and J genes are TRBV27 and TRBJ1-3; 7 nucleotides agree with TRBD1. The length of the CDR3 is 15 residues. The V gene end was trimmed by 3 bases and the J gene end by 0 bases; junction bases not matched to a gene: 2. Germline assignment: CDR1 MNHEY and CDR2 SMNVEV (reference sequence). The CDR3 sequence is CASSLEGASGNTIYF. In DNA, the CDR3 is TGTGCCAGCAGTTTGGAGGGGGCCTCTGGAAACACCATATATTTT.

This sequence joins TRBV7-9 and TRBJ1-5; 8 bases map to TRBD1. Germline trimming cut 5 bases from V and 4 bases from J; bases unmatched to any gene: 1. CDR1 is SEHNR, CDR2 FQNEAQ, per germline (reference sequence). This CDR3 is built from 13 residues. The CDR3 loop is CASSRDRNQPQHF. CDR3 sequence (DNA): TGTGCCAGCAGCCGGGACAGGAATCAGCCCCAGCATTTT.

This clone was detected once. The chain links TRBV29-1 to TRBJ2-1; 11 bases are shared with TRBD2. In germline, CDR1 is SQVTM, CDR2 ANQGSEA. Unmatched junction bases numbered 7, after V lost 2 bases and J lost 4 bases. CDR3 length: 16 amino acids. Written as DNA, the CDR3 is TGCAGCGTTGAATCTCCGACTAGCGGGATTTACAATGAGCAGTTCTTC. This sequence encodes CSVESPTSGIYNEQFF.

The chain uses TRBV5-4 and TRBJ1-1; TRBD1 is a possible D gene (5 bases). Trimming shortened V by 4 bases and J by 3 bases, and 13 bases separated the two germline ends. The CDR3 totals 14 residues. Germline V gives CDR1 SGHNT, CDR2 YYREEE (reference sequence). CDR3: CASSPFRGDTEAFF. CDR3 nucleotides: TGTGCCAGCAGCCCCTTCCGGGGGGACACTGAAGCTTTCTTT.

This clone came up a few times. V gene TRBV4-1 combines with J gene TRBJ2-7, with D perhaps TRBD2 (6 bases). V was pared by 4 bases and J by 0 bases, with 16 bases between. This CDR3 has 16 amino acids. Germline assignment: CDR1 MGHRA and CDR2 YSYEKL. CDR3 in amino acids: CASSRTIGGTSYEQYF. The CDR3, as DNA: TGCGCCAGCAGCCGTACTATCGGGGGTACCTCCTACGAGCAGTACTTC.

The V call is TRBV7-9, the J call TRBJ1-2; D not certain. Trimming stripped 4 bases from V and 11 bases from J, with 17 bases between. Germline V gene sequence: CDR1 SEHNR, CDR2 FQNEAQ (reference sequence). The CDR3 has 13 residues. The CDR3 bases are TGTGCCAGCAGCTCCTCCCCCCCGGTCGGTTACACCTTC. Translating gives CASSSSPPVGYTF.